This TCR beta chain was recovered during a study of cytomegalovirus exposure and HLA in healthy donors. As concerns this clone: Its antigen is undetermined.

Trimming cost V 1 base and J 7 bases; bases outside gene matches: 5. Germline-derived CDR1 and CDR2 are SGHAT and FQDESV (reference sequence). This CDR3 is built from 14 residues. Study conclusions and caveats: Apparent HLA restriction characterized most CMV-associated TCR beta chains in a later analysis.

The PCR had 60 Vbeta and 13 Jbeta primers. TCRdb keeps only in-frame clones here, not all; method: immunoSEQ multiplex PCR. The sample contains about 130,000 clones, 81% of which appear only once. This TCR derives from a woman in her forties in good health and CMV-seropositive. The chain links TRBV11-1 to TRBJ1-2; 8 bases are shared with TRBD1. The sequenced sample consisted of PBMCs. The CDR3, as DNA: TGTGCCAGCAGCTTAGACGGGACAGGAGCTGGCTACACCTTC. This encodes CASSLDGTGAGYTF. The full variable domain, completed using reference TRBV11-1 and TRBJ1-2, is EAEVAQSPRYKITEKSQAVAFWCDPISGHATLYWYRQILGQGPELLVQFQDESVVDDSQLPKDRFSAERLKGVDSTLKIQPAELGDSAMYLCASSLDGTGAGYTFGSGTRLTVV.